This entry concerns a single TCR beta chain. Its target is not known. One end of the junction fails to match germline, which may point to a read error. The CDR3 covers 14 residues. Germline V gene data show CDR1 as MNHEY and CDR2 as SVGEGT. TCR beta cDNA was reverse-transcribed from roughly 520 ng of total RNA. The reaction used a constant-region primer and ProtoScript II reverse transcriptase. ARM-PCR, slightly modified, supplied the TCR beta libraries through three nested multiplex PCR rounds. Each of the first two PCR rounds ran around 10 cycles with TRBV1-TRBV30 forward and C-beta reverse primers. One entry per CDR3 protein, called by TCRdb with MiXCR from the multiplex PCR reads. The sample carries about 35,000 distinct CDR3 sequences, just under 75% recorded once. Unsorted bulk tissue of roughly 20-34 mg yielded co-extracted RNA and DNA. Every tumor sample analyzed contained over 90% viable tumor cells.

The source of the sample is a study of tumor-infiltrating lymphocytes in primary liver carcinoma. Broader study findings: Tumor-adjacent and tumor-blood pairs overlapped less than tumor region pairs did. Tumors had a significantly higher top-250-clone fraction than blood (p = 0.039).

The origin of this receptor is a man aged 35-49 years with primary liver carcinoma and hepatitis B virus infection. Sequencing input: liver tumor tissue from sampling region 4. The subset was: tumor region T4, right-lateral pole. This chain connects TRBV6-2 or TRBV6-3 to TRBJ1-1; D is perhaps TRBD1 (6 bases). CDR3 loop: CVSLRGGMNTETFF. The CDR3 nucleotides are TGTGTCAGTCTGCGAGGGGGGATGAACACTGAAACTTTCTTT.